These 22 T cell receptor beta chains share one sample of origin, sequenced in a study of blood T cell repertoires in COVID-19. Sequencing was performed with immunoSEQ multiplex PCR; in TCRdb, only in-frame clones are kept and a portion is missing. The sample consists of under 150,000 clones, 84% of them appearing once. The sequenced sample was peripheral blood. The receptors derive from a human donor in a cohort sampled during active COVID-19.

This rearrangement joins TRBV15 to TRBJ2-7, with 11 bases matching TRBD1. The CDR3 loop spans 14 amino acids. From germline, CDR1 is LNHNV and CDR2 YYDKDF (reference sequence). The V and J ends lost 6 bases and 4 bases, in that order; junction bases with no gene match: 5. CDR3 loop: CATRKGQGVYEQYF. The CDR3 region has the DNA TGTGCCACCAGGAAGGGACAGGGGGTATACGAGCAGTACTTC.

This clone has only one observation. The gene calls are TRBV7-2 and TRBJ2-5; D is possibly TRBD2 (7 bases). Trimming removed 3 bases from V and 5 bases from J, with 16 bases in between. CDR1 SGHTA and CDR2 FQGNSA come from the germline V gene. This CDR3 is built from 15 residues. The CDR3 here is CASSFKGGLVETQYF. CDR3 DNA: TGTGCCAGCAGCTTCAAGGGGGGGTTGGTGGAGACCCAGTACTTC.

The chain is built from TRBV3-1 (or the pseudogene TRBV3-2) and TRBJ1-1; 10 bases match TRBD1. CDR3 size: 17 residues. V was clipped by 4 bases and J by 1 base; unmatched bases: 9. The germline gives CDR1 LGHDT, CDR2 YNNKEL (reference sequence). The CDR3 DNA sequence: TGTGCCAGCAGCCGATACGGGACAGGGGACACGAACACTGAAGCTTTCTTT. This translates into CASSRYGTGDTNTEAFF.

The gene calls are TRBV3-1 (or the pseudogene TRBV3-2) and TRBJ2-3; maybe TRBD2 (5 bases). The CDR3 is 17 amino acids. The V and J ends lost 4 bases and 0 bases respectively, with 17 bases between them. Looked up from germline, CDR1 is LGHDT and CDR2 is YNNKEL (reference sequence). The CDR3 region has the DNA TGTGCCAGCAGCCCCGCGGGCAACAGACCTAGCACAGATACGCAGTATTTT. Its protein product is CASSPAGNRPSTDTQYF.

This chain links TRBV7-2 with TRBJ2-7; 7 bases fit TRBD2. Germline V gene sequence: CDR1 SGHTA, CDR2 FQGNSA. This CDR3 contains 14 residues. The V and J ends lost 7 bases and 4 bases, in that order; junction bases with no gene match: 10. Written as DNA, the CDR3 is TGTGCCAGCATCGATACCCCGGGGGGTTACGAGCAGTACTTC. The encoded protein is CASIDTPGGYEQYF.

The V call is TRBV7-2, the J call TRBJ2-5, with TRBD2 matching 11 bases. The CDR3 loop spans 16 amino acids. V gave up 2 bases and J gave up 9 bases; unmatched junction bases: 11. Germline-derived CDR1 and CDR2 are SGHTA and FQGNSA. CDR3 sequence (DNA): TGTGCCAGCAGCTTAACGTGGCTAGCGGGGGGTCGGGCCCAGTACTTC. Translated: CASSLTWLAGGRAQYF.

The chain recombines TRBV19 with TRBJ1-4, with a possible D match to TRBD1 (6 bases). Germline V CDR1 and CDR2: LNHDA, SQIVND (reference sequence). The CDR3 is made up of 13 amino acids. The V end lost 8 bases, the J end lost 8 bases, and 15 bases lay between the germline ends. In DNA form, the CDR3 reads TGTGCCAGTTCTCACCGGGACACAGAAAAACTGTTTTTT. This translates into CASSHRDTEKLFF. Drawing the rest from reference TRBV19 and TRBJ1-4, the complete variable domain is DGGITQSPKYLFRKEGQNVTLSCEQNLNHDAMYWYRQDPGQGLRLIYYSQIVNDFQKGDIAEGYSVSREKKESFPLTVTSAQKNPTAFYLCASSHRDTEKLFFGSGTQLSVL.

The genes are TRBV18 and TRBJ1-6, with 9 bases that match TRBD1. V lost 1 base and J lost 14; bases outside the gene matches: 6. Germline V gene lookup returns CDR1 KGHSH and CDR2 LQKENI. This CDR3 comprises 14 residues. CDR3 protein: CASSPRRQGDALHF. The CDR3 nucleotides are TGTGCCAGCTCACCACGACGACAGGGGGACGCCCTCCACTTT.

This clone has just one count. The chain is built from TRBV9 and TRBJ2-7; no firm D call. Trimming cost V 0 bases and J 0 bases, with 4 bases left between them. The CDR3 is made up of 13 amino acids. Per the germline V gene, CDR1 is SGDLS and CDR2 is YYNGEE. CDR3 bases: TGTGCCAGCAGCGTAGGGCCCTCCTACGAGCAGTACTTC. Translation gives CASSVGPSYEQYF.

The chain couples TRBV28 to TRBJ2-1; D gene uncertain. This CDR3 is 15 amino acids long. V lost 6 bases, J lost 0 bases, and 12 bases lay in between. CDR1 is MDHEN, CDR2 SYDVKM, per germline. The CDR3 region has the DNA TGTGCCAGCAGCCTCCCCCGGAGCTCCTACAATGAGCAGTTCTTC. Translated, it gives CASSLPRSSYNEQFF.

The V call is TRBV29-1, the J call TRBJ2-2; no definite D call. The CDR3 sequence is 11 residues long. V lost 6 bases to trimming and J lost 6 bases, with 8 bases between them. Per the germline V gene, CDR1 is SQVTM and CDR2 is ANQGSEA. In DNA form, the CDR3 reads TGCAGCGTACACAGTGCCGGGGAGCTGTTTTTT. Protein product: CSVHSAGELFF.

The chain carries TRBV10-2 and TRBJ1-2; 7 bases match TRBD1. CDR3 length equals 12 residues. V trimming: 8 bases; J trimming: 4 bases; junction bases outside the gene matches: 4. Germline loops: CDR1 WSHSY, CDR2 SAAADI. The CDR3 DNA follows: TGCGCCAGCGGGGACAGATTCTATGGCTACACCTTC. Its protein product is CASGDRFYGYTF.

J is TRBJ2-6 and V is TRBV9; 8 nucleotides agree with TRBD1. Germline V gene lookup returns CDR1 SGDLS and CDR2 YYNGEE. CDR3 length equals 16 residues. V shed 3 bases and J 1 base; nucleotides not matched to a gene: 3. The CDR3 DNA is TGTGCCAGCAGCGAGGGGACAGGTTCTGGGGCCAACGTCCTGACTTTC. Protein sequence: CASSEGTGSGANVLTF.

The chain carries TRBV18 and TRBJ1-1; D is perhaps TRBD1 (5 bases). Germline CDR1 is KGHSH and CDR2 is LQKENI. Trimming shortened V by 10 bases and J by 5 bases, and 11 bases separated the two germline ends. The CDR3 is 11 amino acids. CDR3 sequence: CATAGETEAFF. The CDR3 bases are TGTGCCACTGCGGGGGAGACTGAAGCTTTCTTT.

This clone has a handful of counts. The chain couples TRBV30 to TRBJ1-5; D is perhaps TRBD1 (5 bases). The CDR3 has 12 amino acids. Germline CDR1 GTSNPN, CDR2 SVGIG (reference sequence). V gave up 3 bases and J gave up 4 bases, with 7 bases separating them. CDR3 bases: TGTGCCTGGAGCAGACAGAATCAGCCCCAGCATTTT. The encoded protein is CAWSRQNQPQHF.

In this sample, this clone turned up once. The chain recombines TRBV11-3 with TRBJ2-1; 7 bases align to TRBD2. CDR1 and CDR2 from the germline V gene are SGHNT and YENEEA. Germline trimming cut 6 bases from V and 6 bases from J; bases unmatched to any gene: 5. There are 13 residues in the CDR3. Written as DNA, the CDR3 is TGTGCCAGCAGACCGGGGGGTTCCAATGAGCAGTTCTTC. It is translated as CASRPGGSNEQFF.

V is TRBV11-3 and J is TRBJ1-4, with 8 bases identical to TRBD1. This CDR3 spans 14 amino acids. CDR1 and CDR2 (germline): SGHNT, YENEEA. With 5 bases clipped from V and 6 bases from J, the junction kept 5 bases outside the gene matches. The CDR3 nucleotides are TGTGCCAGCAGCCGGACAGGGACTGATGAAAAACTGTTTTTT. Protein product: CASSRTGTDEKLFF.

This clone was detected only once. The gene calls are TRBV30 and TRBJ2-3; D possibly corresponds to TRBD2 (6 bases). This CDR3 has 14 amino acids. Deletions cut 0 bases from V and 3 bases from J, with 10 bases between. The germline V gene has CDR1 GTSNPN and CDR2 SVGIG (reference sequence). The CDR3 nucleotides read TGTGCCTGGAGTGTACGGGGAGGTACAGATACGCAGTATTTT. It specifies CAWSVRGGTDTQYF.

V is TRBV29-1 and J is TRBJ2-2, with 8 bases that match TRBD2. The length of the CDR3 is 14 residues. The germline gives CDR1 SQVTM, CDR2 ANQGSEA. J was trimmed by 4 bases and V by 3 bases; bases with no gene match: 4. CDR3 DNA sequence: TGCAGCGTTGACGGGGGGGCGTTCACCGGGGAGCTGTTTTTT. It codes for CSVDGGAFTGELFF.

This clone was seen a single time. The CDR3 protein is CASSPPYGQGVADTQYF. The CDR3 nucleotides are TGCGCCAGCAGCCCACCCTACGGACAGGGGGTCGCAGATACGCAGTATTTT. This chain connects TRBV5-1 to TRBJ2-3; 10 nucleotides line up with TRBD1. The CDR3 runs to 17 residues. Trimming cost V 4 bases and J 4 bases; bases outside gene matches: 12. Looked up from germline, CDR1 is SGHRS and CDR2 is YFSETQ. Complete variable domain (other parts from reference TRBV5-1 and TRBJ2-3): KAGVTQTPRYLIKTRGQQVTLSCSPISGHRSVSWYQQTPGQGLQFLFEYFSETQRNKGNFPGRFSGRQFSNSRSEMNVSTLELGDSALYLCASSPPYGQGVADTQYFGPGTRLTVL.

The chain joins TRBV7-2 to TRBJ1-1; D is uncertain. V dropped 1 base and J dropped 5 bases, with 17 bases sitting between them. This CDR3 has 16 residues. Germline lookup yields CDR1 SGHTA and CDR2 FQGNSA. CDR3 bases: TGTGCCAGCAGCTTAGGCGGAATGGTCGGCGGGACTGAAGCTTTCTTT. Translation gives CASSLGGMVGGTEAFF.

The J gene is TRBJ2-7, the V gene TRBV11-3; TRBD2 aligns across 8 bases. V gave up 5 bases and J gave up 7 bases; unmatched junction bases: 10. Germline lookup yields CDR1 SGHNT and CDR2 YENEEA. The CDR3 has 14 residues. CDR3 region: CASSPGLREGEQYF. For the CDR3, the DNA is TGTGCCAGCAGCCCCGGACTTCGGGAGGGGGAGCAGTACTTC. The full variable domain, its missing parts supplied by reference TRBV11-3 and TRBJ2-7, is EAGVVQSPRYKIIEKKQPVAFWCNPISGHNTLYWYLQNLGQGPELLIRYENEEAVDDSQLPKDRFSAERLKGVDSTLKIQPAELGDSAVYLCASSPGLREGEQYFGPGTRLTVT.